The source of this T cell receptor (beta chain) is a study of shared clonotypes between healthy human individuals. TCRdb's table, derived via immunoSEQ multiplex PCR, lists solely in-frame clones and lacks some. The table shows 2,100,000 or so clones, with about 94% occurring only once. Every one of the donors was a Caucasian adult that lived in Nashville, Tennessee. CD45RA+ naive and CD45RA-negative memory subsets were separated from CD4+ cells. V was pared by 1 base and J by 7 bases, with 11 bases between. There are 14 residues in the CDR3. The germline V gene encodes CDR1 SGDLS and CDR2 YYNGEE. This receptor was identified in a man younger than 30 in good health. Sequencing input: naive CD4+ T cells sorted from blood. Subset noted: CD45RA+ positively selected. The chain joins TRBV9 to TRBJ1-4; D may be TRBD1 (6 bases). In DNA form, the CDR3 reads TGTGCCAGCAGCGTAACGGGACACGGTGAAAAACTGTTTTTT. This gives the protein CASSVTGHGEKLFF. The full variable domain, in which reference TRBV9 and TRBJ1-4 provide the parts outside the CDR3, is DSGVTQTPKHLITATGQRVTLRCSPRSGDLSVYWYQQSLDQGLQFLIQYYNGEERAKGNILERFSAQQFPDLHSELNLSSLELGDSALYFCASSVTGHGEKLFFGSGTQLSVL.